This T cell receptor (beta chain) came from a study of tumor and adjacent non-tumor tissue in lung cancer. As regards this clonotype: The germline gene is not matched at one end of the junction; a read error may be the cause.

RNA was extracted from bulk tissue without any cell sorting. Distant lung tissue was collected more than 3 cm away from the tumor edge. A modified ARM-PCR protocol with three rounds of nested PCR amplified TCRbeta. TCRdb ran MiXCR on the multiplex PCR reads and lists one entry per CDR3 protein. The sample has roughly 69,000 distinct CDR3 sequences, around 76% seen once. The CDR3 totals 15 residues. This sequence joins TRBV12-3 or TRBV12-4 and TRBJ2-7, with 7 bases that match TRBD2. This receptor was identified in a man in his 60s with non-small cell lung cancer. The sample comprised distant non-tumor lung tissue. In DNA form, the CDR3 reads TGTGGCAGCAGCCAATCCGGCGCGGGAGATGGTGAACAGTACTTC. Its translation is CGSSQSGAGDGEQYF.